Listed below are T cell receptor beta chains from one sample, sequenced in a study of control samples from healthy donors and cancer patients. Profiling relied on immunoSEQ multiplex PCR, and the TCRdb table lists in-frame clones only, not all of them. The sample contains 90,000 to 110,000 clones, 83% of which appear only once. Material: blood. These TCRs come from a woman in her forties or fifties in good health. The conserved cysteine and the conserved F or W are not part of the CDR3 here. D genes are given only for firm matches. For some rows the clone size is stated as once, few or many, or as a class when expanded; others skip it.

j_call	clone_size	d_call	v_call	cdr3_aa
TRBJ2-1	-	-	TRBV29-1	SVGGGPLDEQF
TRBJ2-6	-	TRBD1	TRBV19	ASSMNTGGYDAGANVLT
TRBJ1-2	few	-	TRBV3-1/TRBV3-2	ASSQAVGGAYGYT
TRBJ1-2	-	-	TRBV3-1/TRBV3-2	ASSQGISTVNYGYT
TRBJ1-2	-	-	TRBV10-3	AISDFRENYGYT
TRBJ1-4	-	-	TRBV18	ASSPSGAYNEKLF
TRBJ2-5	-	TRBD1	TRBV23-1	ASSHQGQGLQETQY
TRBJ1-1	once	-	TRBV27	ASRTEVGTEAF
TRBJ1-6	-	-	TRBV4-2	ASSQDRRQGGTNSPLH
TRBJ1-5	-	-	TRBV19	ASNSGVQPQH
TRBJ1-5	-	-	TRBV11-3	ASSLDQYPQPQH
TRBJ2-7	once	-	TRBV3-1/TRBV3-2	ASSQGGHEQY
TRBJ2-7	-	TRBD1	TRBV11-2	ASSWWDRGYEQY
TRBJ1-2	-	-	TRBV19	ASSMSRDNYGYT
TRBJ1-2	-	-	TRBV6-2/TRBV6-3	ASSYGGSGYT
TRBJ1-2	-	-	TRBV4-1	ASSHEPGASYGYT
TRBJ1-6	-	-	TRBV9	ASSVRGNDNSPLH
TRBJ1-5	-	-	TRBV28	ASILGNSPSNQPQH
TRBJ2-5	-	-	TRBV5-1	ASSLGEETQY
TRBJ1-5	-	-	TRBV4-3	ASSQDRRHISQPQH
TRBJ2-7	-	TRBD1	TRBV6-5	ASSLQQGLHHEQY
TRBJ1-2	-	TRBD1	TRBV28	ASRRPGTVANYGYT
TRBJ2-3	-	-	TRBV24-1	ATSDFGESTDTQY
TRBJ1-1	-	-	TRBV6-1	ASSEAPTGGLTEAF
TRBJ1-2	-	-	TRBV2	ASSDIRVSNYGYT
TRBJ2-7	-	-	TRBV2	ASSLAGYEQY
TRBJ1-1	-	-	TRBV6-5	ASSYRRAPNTEAF
TRBJ2-7	-	TRBD2	TRBV5-6	ASSFGTSGSYEQY
TRBJ2-7	few	TRBD1	TRBV27	ASSLRMTGGIDEQY
TRBJ2-1	-	-	TRBV24-1	ATSDPRGSYNEQF
TRBJ2-3	-	TRBD2	TRBV5-4	ASSSEPGLATDTQY
TRBJ2-1	-	TRBD2	TRBV6-1	ASSVAGAYNEQF
TRBJ2-5	few	-	TRBV29-1	SVDLITQETQY
TRBJ2-7	-	-	TRBV21-1	ASSKGPVGEQY
TRBJ2-3	-	TRBD2	TRBV11-2	ASSLLAGGDTQY
TRBJ2-7	-	TRBD2	TRBV5-1	ASSFDGRALGEQY
TRBJ2-1	-	TRBD2	TRBV11-3	ASSLESSGINEQF
TRBJ1-3	-	-	TRBV7-3	ASSLGSSGNTIY
TRBJ2-2	-	-	TRBV24-1	ATSEGTLYTGELF
TRBJ2-2	-	TRBD2	TRBV4-2	ASSQDPLAGGTGELF
TRBJ2-1	-	-	TRBV21-1	ASSPRTSNFNNEQF
TRBJ2-1	-	-	TRBV7-2	ASSLAGLWF
TRBJ2-5	few	TRBD2	TRBV28	ASSASPGLGSLQETQY
TRBJ1-1	-	-	TRBV3-1/TRBV3-2	ASSQDRRTEAF
TRBJ1-6	-	-	TRBV7-8	ASSTEHNSPLH
TRBJ2-5	-	TRBD1	TRBV28	ASRTRTDRGRRETQY